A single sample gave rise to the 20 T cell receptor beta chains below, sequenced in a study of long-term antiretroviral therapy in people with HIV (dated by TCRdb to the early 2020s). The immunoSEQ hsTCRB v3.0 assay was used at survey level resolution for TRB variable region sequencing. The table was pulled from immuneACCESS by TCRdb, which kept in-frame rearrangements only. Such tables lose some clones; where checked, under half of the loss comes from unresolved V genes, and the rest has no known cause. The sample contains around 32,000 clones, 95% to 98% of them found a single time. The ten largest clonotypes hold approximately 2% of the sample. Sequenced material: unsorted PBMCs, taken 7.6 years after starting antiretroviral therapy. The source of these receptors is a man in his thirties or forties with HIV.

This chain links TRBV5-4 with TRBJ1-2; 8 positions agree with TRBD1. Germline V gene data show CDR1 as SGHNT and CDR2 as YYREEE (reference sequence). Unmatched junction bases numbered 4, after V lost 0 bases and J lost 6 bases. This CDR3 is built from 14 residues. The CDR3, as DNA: TGTGCCAGCAGCTTGGTACAGGGGGAGGATGGCTACACCTTC. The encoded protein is CASSLVQGEDGYTF. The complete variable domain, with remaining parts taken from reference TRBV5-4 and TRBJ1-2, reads ETGVTQSPTHLIKTRGQQVTLRCSSQSGHNTVSWYQQALGQGPQFIFQYYREEENGRGNFPPRFSGLQFPNYSSELNVNALELDDSALYLCASSLVQGEDGYTFGSGTRLTVV.

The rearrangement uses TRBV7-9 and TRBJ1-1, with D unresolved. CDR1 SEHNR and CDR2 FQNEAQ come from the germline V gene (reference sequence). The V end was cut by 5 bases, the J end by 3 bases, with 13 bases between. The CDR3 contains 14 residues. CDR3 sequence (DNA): TGTGCCAGCAGCCGTGTACAGAGCGACACTGAAGCTTTCTTT. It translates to CASSRVQSDTEAFF. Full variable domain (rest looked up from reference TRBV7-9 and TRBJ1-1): DTGVSQNPRHKITKRGQNVTFRCDPISEHNRLYWYRQTLGQGPEFLTYFQNEAQLEKSRLLSDRFSAERPKGSFSTLEIQRTEQGDSAMYLCASSRVQSDTEAFFGQGTRLTVV.

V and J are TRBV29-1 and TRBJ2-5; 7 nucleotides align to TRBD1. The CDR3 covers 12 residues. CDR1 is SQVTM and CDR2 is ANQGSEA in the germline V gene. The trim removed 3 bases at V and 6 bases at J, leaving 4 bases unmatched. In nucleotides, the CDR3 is TGCAGCGTTGAGGACAGGCTGCAGACCCAGTACTTC. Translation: CSVEDRLQTQYF.

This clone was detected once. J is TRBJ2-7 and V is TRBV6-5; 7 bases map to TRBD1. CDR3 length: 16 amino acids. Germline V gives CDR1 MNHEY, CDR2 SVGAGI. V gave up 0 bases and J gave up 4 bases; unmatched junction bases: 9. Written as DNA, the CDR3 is TGTGCCAGCAGTTACTCAATTGGGACAGCGGAATACGAGCAGTACTTC. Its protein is CASSYSIGTAEYEQYF.

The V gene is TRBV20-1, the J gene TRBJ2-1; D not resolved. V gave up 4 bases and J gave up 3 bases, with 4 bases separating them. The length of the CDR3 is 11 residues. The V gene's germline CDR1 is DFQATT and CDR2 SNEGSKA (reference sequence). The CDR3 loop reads CSAIDYNEQFF. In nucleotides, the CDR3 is TGCAGTGCTATAGACTACAATGAGCAGTTCTTC.

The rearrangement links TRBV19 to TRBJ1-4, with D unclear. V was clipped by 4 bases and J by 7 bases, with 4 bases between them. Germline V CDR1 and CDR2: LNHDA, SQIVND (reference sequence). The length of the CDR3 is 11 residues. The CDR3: CASSSGEKLFF. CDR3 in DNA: TGTGCCAGTAGTAGCGGTGAAAAACTGTTTTTT. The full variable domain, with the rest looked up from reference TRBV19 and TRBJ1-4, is DGGITQSPKYLFRKEGQNVTLSCEQNLNHDAMYWYRQDPGQGLRLIYYSQIVNDFQKGDIAEGYSVSREKKESFPLTVTSAQKNPTAFYLCASSSGEKLFFGSGTQLSVL.

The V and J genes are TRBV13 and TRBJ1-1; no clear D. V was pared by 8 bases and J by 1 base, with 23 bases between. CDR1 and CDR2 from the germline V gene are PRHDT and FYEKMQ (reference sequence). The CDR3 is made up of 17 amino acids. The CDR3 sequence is CASLIGFPGLSNTEAFF. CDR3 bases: TGTGCCAGCTTGATCGGCTTCCCTGGTCTCTCGAACACTGAAGCTTTCTTT.

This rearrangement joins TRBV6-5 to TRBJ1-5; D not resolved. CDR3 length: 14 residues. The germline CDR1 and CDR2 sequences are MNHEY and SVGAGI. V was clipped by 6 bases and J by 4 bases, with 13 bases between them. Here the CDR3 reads CASRRAPGNQPQHF. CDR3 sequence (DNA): TGTGCCAGCAGGCGTGCCCCGGGAAATCAGCCCCAGCATTTT.

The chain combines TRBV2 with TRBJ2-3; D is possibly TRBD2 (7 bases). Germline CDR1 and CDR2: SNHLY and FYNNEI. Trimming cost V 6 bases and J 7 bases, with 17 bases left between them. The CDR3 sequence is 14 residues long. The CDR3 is CASRGGGQVNTQYF. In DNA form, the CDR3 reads TGTGCCAGCAGGGGAGGGGGGCAAGTAAATACGCAGTATTTT.

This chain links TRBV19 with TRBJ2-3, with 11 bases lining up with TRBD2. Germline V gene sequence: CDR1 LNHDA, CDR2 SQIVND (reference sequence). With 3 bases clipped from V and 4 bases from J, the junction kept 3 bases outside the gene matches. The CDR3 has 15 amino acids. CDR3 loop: CASSIGSGRADTQYF. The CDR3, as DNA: TGTGCCAGTAGTATCGGTAGCGGGAGGGCAGATACGCAGTATTTT.

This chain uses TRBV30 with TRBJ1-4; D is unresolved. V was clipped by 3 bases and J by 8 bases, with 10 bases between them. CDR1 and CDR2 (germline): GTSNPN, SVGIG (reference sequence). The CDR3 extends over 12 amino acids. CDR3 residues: CAWRNNREKLFF. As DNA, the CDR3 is TGTGCCTGGAGAAACAATCGAGAAAAACTGTTTTTT.

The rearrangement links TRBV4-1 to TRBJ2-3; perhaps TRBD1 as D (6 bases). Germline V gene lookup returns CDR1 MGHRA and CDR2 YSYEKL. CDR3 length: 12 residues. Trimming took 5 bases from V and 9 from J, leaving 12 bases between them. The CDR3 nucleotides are TGCGCCAGCAGCGCAGGGGAGAAAACGCAGTATTTT. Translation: CASSAGEKTQYF.

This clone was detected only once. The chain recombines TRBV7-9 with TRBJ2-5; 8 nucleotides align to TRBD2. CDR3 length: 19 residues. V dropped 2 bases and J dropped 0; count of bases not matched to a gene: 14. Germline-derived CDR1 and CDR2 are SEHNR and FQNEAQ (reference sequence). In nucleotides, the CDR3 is TGTGCCAGCAGCTTAAGTAGCGGGACCAGGCGTGGGCACCAAGAGACCCAGTACTTC. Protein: CASSLSSGTRRGHQETQYF. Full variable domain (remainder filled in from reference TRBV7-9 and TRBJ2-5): DTGVSQNPRHKITKRGQNVTFRCDPISEHNRLYWYRQTLGQGPEFLTYFQNEAQLEKSRLLSDRFSAERPKGSFSTLEIQRTEQGDSAMYLCASSLSSGTRRGHQETQYFGPGTRLLVL.

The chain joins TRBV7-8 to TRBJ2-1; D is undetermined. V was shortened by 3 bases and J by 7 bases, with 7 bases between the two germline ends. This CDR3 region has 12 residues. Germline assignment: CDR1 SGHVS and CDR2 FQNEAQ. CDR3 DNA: TGTGCCAGCAGCTTTCTAGGGAATGAGCAGTTCTTC. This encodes CASSFLGNEQFF. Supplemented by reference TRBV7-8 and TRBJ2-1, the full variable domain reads GAGVSQSPRYKVAKRGQDVALRCDPISGHVSLFWYQQALGQGPEFLTYFQNEAQLDKSGLPSDRFFAERPEGSVSTLKIQRTQQEDSAVYLCASSFLGNEQFFGPGTRLTVL.

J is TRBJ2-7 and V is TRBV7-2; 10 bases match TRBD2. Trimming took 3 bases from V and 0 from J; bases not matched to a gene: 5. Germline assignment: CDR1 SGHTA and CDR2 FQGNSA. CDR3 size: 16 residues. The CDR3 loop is CASSLGASGSSYEQYF. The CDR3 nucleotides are TGTGCCAGCAGCTTGGGGGCTAGCGGGAGCTCCTACGAGCAGTACTTC.

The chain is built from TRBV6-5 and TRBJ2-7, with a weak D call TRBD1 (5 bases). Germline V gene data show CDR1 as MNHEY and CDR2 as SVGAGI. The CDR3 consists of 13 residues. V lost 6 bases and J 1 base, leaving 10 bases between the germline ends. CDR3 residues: CASSPGQSYEQYF. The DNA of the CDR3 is TGTGCCAGCAGCCCCGGACAATCCTACGAGCAGTACTTC.

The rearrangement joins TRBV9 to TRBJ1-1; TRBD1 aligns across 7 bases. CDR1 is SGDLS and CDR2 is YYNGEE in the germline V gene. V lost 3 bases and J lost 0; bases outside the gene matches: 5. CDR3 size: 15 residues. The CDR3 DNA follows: TGTGCCAGCAGCGCCCAGACAGGGCTGAACACTGAAGCTTTCTTT. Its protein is CASSAQTGLNTEAFF. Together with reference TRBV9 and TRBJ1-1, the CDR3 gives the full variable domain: DSGVTQTPKHLITATGQRVTLRCSPRSGDLSVYWYQQSLDQGLQFLIQYYNGEERAKGNILERFSAQQFPDLHSELNLSSLELGDSALYFCASSAQTGLNTEAFFGQGTRLTVV.

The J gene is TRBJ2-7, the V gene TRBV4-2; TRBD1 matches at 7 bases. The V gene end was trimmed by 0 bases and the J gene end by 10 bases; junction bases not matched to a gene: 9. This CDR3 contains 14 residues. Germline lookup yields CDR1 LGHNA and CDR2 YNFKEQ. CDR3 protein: CASSQEGRGLVQYF. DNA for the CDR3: TGTGCCAGCAGCCAAGAGGGTAGGGGGCTCGTTCAGTACTTC.

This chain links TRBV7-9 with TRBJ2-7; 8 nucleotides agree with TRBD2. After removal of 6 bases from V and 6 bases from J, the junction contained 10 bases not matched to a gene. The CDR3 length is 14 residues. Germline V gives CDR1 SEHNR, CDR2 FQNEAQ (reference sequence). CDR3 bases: TGTGCCAGCAGGTCCGGGACTAGAGGTTTCGAGCAGTACTTC. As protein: CASRSGTRGFEQYF.

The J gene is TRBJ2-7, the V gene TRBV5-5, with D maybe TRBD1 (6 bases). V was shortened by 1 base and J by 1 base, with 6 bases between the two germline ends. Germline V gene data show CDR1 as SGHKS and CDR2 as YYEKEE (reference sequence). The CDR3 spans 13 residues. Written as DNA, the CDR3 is TGTGCCAGCAGCTTGCAGGGGTCCTACGAGCAGTACTTC. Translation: CASSLQGSYEQYF.